Below are 18 T cell receptor beta chains sequenced from a single sample in a study of chemoradiotherapy in HPV16-positive cancers. Libraries were prepared by immunoSEQ multiplex PCR; TCRdb keeps only in-frame clonotypes and omits some of them. The sample consists of tens of thousands of clones, 86% of them appearing once. The sample in question was blood, obtained from a patient who underwent chemoradiotherapy. Receptors originate from a human donor with HPV-associated anogenital cancer.

This clone was seen a single time. The rearrangement joins TRBV21-1 to TRBJ1-1. TRBV21-1 is given as a pseudogene. The length of the CDR3 is 12 residues. CDR3 DNA sequence: TGTGCCAGCAGCAATCTCGATACTGAAGCTTTCTTT. Its translation: CASSNLDTEAFF.

V gene TRBV7-3 combines with J gene TRBJ2-3; D gene ambiguous. Germline V gene sequence: CDR1 SGHTA, CDR2 FQGTGA. Trimming shortened V by 4 bases and J by 0 bases, and 5 bases separated the two germline ends. The CDR3 is 13 amino acids. CDR3 in amino acids: CASSSSSTDTQYF. The CDR3 coding sequence is TGTGCCAGCAGCTCCTCTAGCACAGATACGCAGTATTTT. Variable domain in full (rest from reference TRBV7-3 and TRBJ2-3): GAGVSQTPSNKVTEKGKYVELRCDPISGHTALYWYRQSLGQGPEFLIYFQGTGAADDSGLPNDRFFAVRPEGSVSTLKIQRTERGDSAVYLCASSSSSTDTQYFGPGTRLTVL.

This sequence joins TRBV5-6 and TRBJ1-1, with TRBD1 as a possible D gene (5 bases). The CDR3 covers 15 residues. Between the trimmed V and J ends, which lost 3 bases and 0 bases, there was a span of 12 bases. From germline, CDR1 is SGHDT and CDR2 YYEEEE. The CDR3 nucleotides read TGTGCCAGCAGCTGGGGACTCGGGATGAACACTGAAGCTTTCTTT. Translation: CASSWGLGMNTEAFF.

The chain has TRBV18 and TRBJ2-3, with D perhaps matching TRBD1 or TRBD2 (6 bases each). V shed 2 bases and J shed 2 bases, with 11 bases lying between them. The CDR3 has 15 amino acids. Germline assignment: CDR1 KGHSH and CDR2 LQKENI. CDR3 in amino acids: CASSPTGALTDTQYF. The CDR3 nucleotides are TGTGCCAGCTCACCAACGGGGGCCCTCACAGATACGCAGTATTTT.

For this clone: The sample contains more than one DNA sequence encoding this CDR3. This sequence joins TRBV7-9 and TRBJ1-1; D is unclear. The germline CDR1 and CDR2 sequences are SEHNR and FQNEAQ (reference sequence). This CDR3 is 13 amino acids long. V lost 1 base, J lost 4 bases, and 7 bases lay in between. The CDR3 DNA sequence: TGTGCCAGCAGCTTAGAGGGAGGCACTGAAGCTTTCTTT. The encoded protein is CASSLEGGTEAFF.

This rearrangement joins TRBV10-3 to TRBJ2-7; 7 bases are a match to TRBD1. The germline V gene has CDR1 ENHRY and CDR2 SYGVKD. The CDR3 contains 13 residues. The V and J ends lost 7 bases and 3 bases, in that order; junction bases with no gene match: 6. CDR3 in amino acids: CAIMGQTNYEQYF. The CDR3 DNA follows: TGTGCCATCATGGGACAGACGAACTACGAGCAGTACTTC.

The chain combines TRBV27 with TRBJ1-2; TRBD1 matches 8 bases. With 6 bases clipped from V and 8 bases from J, the junction kept 8 bases outside the gene matches. Germline V gene data show CDR1 as MNHEY and CDR2 as SMNVEV (reference sequence). This CDR3 is 13 amino acids long. DNA for the CDR3: TGTGCCAGCAGGACAGGGGATCGAGGGGGCTACACCTTC. Protein: CASRTGDRGGYTF.

The rearrangement uses TRBV29-1 and TRBJ2-3, with 12 bases matching TRBD2. The germline V gene encodes CDR1 SQVTM and CDR2 ANQGSEA. This CDR3 has 19 residues. V shed 2 bases and J 0 bases; nucleotides not matched to a gene: 12. CDR3 in DNA: TGCAGCGTTGAAAGGGGCCGGGCTAGCGGGGGGGCTAGCACAGATACGCAGTATTTT. Translated: CSVERGRASGGASTDTQYF.

This clone was observed a single time. The chain has TRBV7-8 and TRBJ1-2; 8 bases are a match to TRBD1. The CDR3 is 13 residues long. The V and J ends lost 8 bases and 5 bases, in that order; junction bases with no gene match: 7. Germline CDR1 SGHVS, CDR2 FQNEAQ. The CDR3 DNA reads TGTGCCAGCGGACCAGGGGGCGATTATGGCTACACCTTC. Protein: CASGPGGDYGYTF.

This clone appeared a single time. The chain recombines TRBV15 with TRBJ2-7; D call uncertain. The germline V gene encodes CDR1 LNHNV and CDR2 YYDKDF (reference sequence). Deletions cut 0 bases from V and 0 bases from J, with 12 bases between. The CDR3 spans 16 residues. CDR3 residues: CATSRERGISSYEQYF. The CDR3 DNA sequence: TGTGCCACCAGCAGAGAAAGAGGCATAAGCTCCTACGAGCAGTACTTC.

The rearrangement links TRBV6-5 to TRBJ1-2; D gene unclear. V lost 0 bases to trimming and J lost 0 bases, with 8 bases between them. This CDR3 spans 15 amino acids. Germline CDR1 is MNHEY and CDR2 is SVGAGI. CDR3 region: CASSYSRAANYGYTF. In nucleotides, the CDR3 is TGTGCCAGCAGTTACTCGAGGGCAGCTAACTATGGCTACACCTTC.

This rearrangement joins TRBV6-4 to TRBJ2-7; TRBD1 matches at 9 bases. CDR1 is MRHNA and CDR2 is SNTAGT in the germline V gene. The CDR3 has 13 amino acids. Trimming removed 0 bases from V and 6 bases from J; junction bases left unmatched: 0. CDR3 DNA: TGTGCCAGCAGTGACTCGGACAGGGGCGAGCAGTACTTC. Its translation: CASSDSDRGEQYF.

V and J are TRBV2 and TRBJ1-4, with 7 bases fitting TRBD1. Germline CDR1 is SNHLY and CDR2 is FYNNEI. The CDR3 contains 16 residues. V lost 2 bases, J lost 5 bases, and 8 bases stayed unmatched. Here the CDR3 DNA reads TGTGCCAGCAGTGAAAGGGACAGCTTCCTAAATGAAAAACTGTTTTTT. Its protein is CASSERDSFLNEKLFF.

With respect to this clone: The junction departs from germline at one end; a sequencing error may be responsible. The V and J genes are TRBV7-6 and TRBJ2-3, with TRBD2 matching over 8 bases. CDR1 and CDR2 (germline): SGHVS, FNYEAQ. The CDR3 runs to 12 residues. The CDR3 sequence is CASSPAGGAGPF. In DNA, the CDR3 is TGTGCCAGCAGCCCGGCCGGGGGGGCGGGTCCATTT.

The chain couples TRBV10-3 to TRBJ1-5; D uncertain. The CDR3 consists of 13 residues. From germline, CDR1 is ENHRY and CDR2 SYGVKD. Trimming stripped 6 bases from V and 7 bases from J, with 13 bases between. This CDR3 reads CAIRADREQPQHF. CDR3 nucleotides: TGTGCCATCAGGGCCGATAGGGAACAGCCCCAGCATTTT.

In the case of this clone: The same CDR3 arises from other DNA sequences in this sample as well. The rearrangement joins TRBV5-1 to TRBJ1-2; 10 bases are a match to TRBD1. After removal of 3 bases from V and 6 bases from J, the junction contained 8 bases not matched to a gene. The CDR3 contains 15 residues. Germline assignment: CDR1 SGHRS and CDR2 YFSETQ. CDR3 protein: CASSSRTGGFDGYTF. CDR3 in DNA: TGCGCCAGCAGCTCGCGGACAGGGGGGTTCGATGGCTACACCTTC.

The CDR3 sequence: CASSPERTGAYEQYF. The CDR3 coding sequence is TGTGCCAGCTCACCGGAGAGGACAGGGGCGTACGAGCAGTACTTC. The rearrangement joins TRBV18 to TRBJ2-7; 9 nucleotides align to TRBD1. The CDR3 has 15 residues. V shed 3 bases and J 4 bases; nucleotides not matched to a gene: 7. The germline gives CDR1 KGHSH, CDR2 LQKENI. The full variable domain, its missing parts supplied by reference TRBV18 and TRBJ2-7, is NAGVMQNPRHLVRRRGQEARLRCSPMKGHSHVYWYRQLPEEGLKFMVYLQKENIIDESGMPKERFSAEFPKEGPSILRIQQVVRGDSAAYFCASSPERTGAYEQYFGPGTRLTVT.

The chain carries TRBV5-1 and TRBJ1-4, with D tentatively TRBD1 (6 bases). Looked up from germline, CDR1 is SGHRS and CDR2 is YFSETQ. CDR3 size: 15 residues. The V end was cut by 0 bases, the J end by 6 bases, with 12 bases between. The CDR3: CASSLVWGLDEKLFF. The CDR3 DNA reads as TGCGCCAGCAGCTTGGTATGGGGGCTGGATGAAAAACTGTTTTTT.